This is a list of T cell receptor beta chains from one sample in a study of shared clonotypes between healthy human individuals. Libraries were prepared by immunoSEQ multiplex PCR; TCRdb keeps only in-frame clonotypes and omits some of them. The data contain millions of clones, 85% to 95% of them singletons. What was sequenced was naive CD4+ T cells sorted from blood. All receptors derive from a young man in good health. Both conserved end residues are part of each CDR3. D genes are given only for firm matches. Size is stated for part of the rows, as once, few or many counts, or as a class when the clone is expanded.

V gene	D gene	clone size	J gene	CDR3 protein	CDR3 DNA
TRBV6-1	TRBD1	.	TRBJ1-2	CASSEAMGQGASYTF	TGTGCCAGCAGTGAAGCGATGGGACAGGGGGCTAGCTACACCTTC
TRBV30	.	.	TRBJ1-5	CAWSRFYNQPQHF	TGTGCCTGGAGTAGATTTTACAATCAGCCCCAGCATTTT
TRBV12-5	.	.	TRBJ1-1	CASGLVKGPVIAEAFF	TGTGCTAGTGGTTTGGTAAAGGGTCCAGTAATTGCTGAAGCTTTCTTT
TRBV7-2	.	.	TRBJ1-2	CASSLAAGPYGYTF	TGTGCCAGCAGCTTAGCGGCGGGACCCTATGGCTACACCTTC
TRBV7-2	.	once	TRBJ2-1	CASSLLWGYNEQFF	TGTGCCAGCAGCCTTCTTTGGGGGTACAATGAGCAGTTCTTC
TRBV30	.	.	TRBJ1-6	CACQTAYNSPLHF	TGTGCCTGTCAGACAGCCTATAATTCACCCCTCCACTTT
TRBV30	.	.	TRBJ2-7	CAWSVRGREWDEQYF	TGTGCCTGGAGTGTACGGGGGCGAGAATGGGACGAGCAGTACTTC
TRBV7-2	.	.	TRBJ2-1	CASSSGGDEQFF	TGTGCCAGCAGCTCAGGAGGGGATGAGCAGTTCTTC
TRBV2	.	.	TRBJ1-6	CASSVVGGAGYNSPLHF	TGTGCCAGCAGTGTTGTTGGAGGGGCTGGGTATAATTCACCCCTCCACTTT
TRBV2	.	once	TRBJ1-1	CASTGSLRSTEAFF	TGTGCCTCCACAGGTTCTCTGAGAAGCACTGAAGCTTTCTTT
TRBV6-6	.	.	TRBJ2-1	CASSYGVSYNEQFF	TGTGCCAGCAGTTACGGGGTCTCCTACAATGAGCAGTTCTTC
TRBV18	.	.	TRBJ1-3	CASSPGPGNTIYF	TGTGCCAGCTCACCAGGGCCCGGAAACACCATATATTTT
TRBV5-4	.	.	TRBJ1-2	CASSLDPEGYGYTF	TGTGCCAGCAGCTTGGACCCCGAGGGCTATGGCTACACCTTC
TRBV30	TRBD2	.	TRBJ2-3	CAWTRGGPTDTQYF	TGTGCCTGGACCCGGGGGGGTCCCACAGATACGCAGTATTTT
TRBV2	.	once	TRBJ2-5	CASSDLGRETQYF	TGTGCCAGCAGTGATTTGGGCCGCGAGACCCAGTACTTC
TRBV18	.	few	TRBJ1-2	CASSPEISGYTF	TGTGCCAGCTCACCTGAGATTAGTGGCTACACCTTC
TRBV7-9	TRBD1	.	TRBJ2-5	CASSPGDRDFLETQYF	TGTGCCAGCAGCCCCGGGGACAGGGACTTTCTAGAGACCCAGTACTTC
TRBV5-8	.	.	TRBJ2-3	CASTGGSRTDTQYF	TGTGCCAGCACTGGAGGTAGTCGCACAGATACGCAGTATTTT
TRBV5-1	.	once	TRBJ2-7	CASSLEQGGYEQYF	TGCGCCAGCAGCTTGGAACAGGGTGGATACGAGCAGTACTTC